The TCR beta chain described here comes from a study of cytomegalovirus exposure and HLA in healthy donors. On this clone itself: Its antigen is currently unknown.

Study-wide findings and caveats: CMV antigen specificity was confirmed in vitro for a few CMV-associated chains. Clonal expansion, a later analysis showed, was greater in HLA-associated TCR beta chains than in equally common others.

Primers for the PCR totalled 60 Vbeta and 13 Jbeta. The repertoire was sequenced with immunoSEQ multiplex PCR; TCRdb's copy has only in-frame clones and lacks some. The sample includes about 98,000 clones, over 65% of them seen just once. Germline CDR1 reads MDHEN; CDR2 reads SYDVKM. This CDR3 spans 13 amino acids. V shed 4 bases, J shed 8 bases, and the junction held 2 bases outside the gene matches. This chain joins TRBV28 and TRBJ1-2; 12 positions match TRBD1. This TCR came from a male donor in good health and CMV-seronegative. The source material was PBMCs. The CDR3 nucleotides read TGTGCCAGCAGTTCGGGACAGGGGGCCGGCTACACCTTC. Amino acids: CASSSGQGAGYTF.